The rows below give T cell receptor beta chains drawn from one sample of a study of human versus mouse CDR3 diversity and MHC coevolution. Only in-frame clones appear in the TCRdb table, and some are missing; sequencing was by immunoSEQ multiplex PCR. This sample has tens of thousands of clones, with roughly 93% found just once. Source material: naive CD4+ T cells from blood. These receptors all come from a person between 55 and 69 years old in good health. CDR3s include the opening cysteine and the closing phenylalanine or tryptophan.

>TRBV19|TRBJ2-7
CASSIESGAWYEQYF
>TRBV6-1|TRBJ1-5
CASTSQANQPQHF
>TRBV5-6|TRBJ2-5
CASSKGLAGWQETQYF
>TRBV10-3|TRBJ1-1
CAISSLGGNTEAFF
>TRBV6-5|TRBJ2-7
CASSLPGQGIYEQYF
>TRBV6-6|TRBJ1-5
CASSYGTGRSQPQHF
>TRBV27|TRBJ1-1
CASSLGQGGTEAFF
>TRBV10-3|TRBJ1-6
CAISDVESPLHF
>TRBV18|TRBJ2-5
CASSPGRGGETQYF
>TRBV7-9|TRBJ2-1
CASSGTTYNEQFF
>TRBV6-5|TRBJ1-5
CASSINRDRATQHF
>TRBV4-1|TRBJ2-1
CASSPRASGRVVYNEQFF
>TRBV18|TRBJ1-2
CASSPDREYGYTF
>TRBV21-1|TRBJ2-4
CASSLTGEAKNIQYF
>TRBV7-3|TRBJ2-1
CASSLNPVRGSYNEQFF
>TRBV9|TRBJ2-2
CASSRAGGGTGELFF
>TRBV19|TRBJ1-2
CASSPRERQYGYTF
>TRBV28|TRBJ2-7
CASSLVGGARLYEQYF
>TRBV18|TRBJ2-7
CASSPVVPGLAHEQHF
>TRBV5-1|TRBJ2-6
CASSVDSSGANVLTF
>TRBV19|TRBJ2-7
CASSRGDLYEQYF
>TRBV5-4|TRBJ2-7
CASSGPTPYEQYF
>TRBV5-4|TRBJ2-7
CASKKAGGINYEQYF
>TRBV18|TRBJ1-1
CASSPPKGYTEAFF
>TRBV5-4|TRBJ1-2
CASSLRTNGNYGYTF
>TRBV11-2|TRBJ2-1
CASNKLAGALNEQFF
>TRBV6-4|TRBJ1-5
CASSYLTDRFSNQPQHF
>TRBV28|TRBJ2-4
CASSSQGLLPYF
>TRBV2|TRBJ2-1
CASKTSGYNEQFF
>TRBV11-2|TRBJ1-3
CASSQGQGNSGNTIYF
>TRBV19|TRBJ2-6
CASSLGTVGAGANVLTF
>TRBV27|TRBJ2-1
CASSLSINYINEQFF
>TRBV5-1|TRBJ2-3
CASSRAGTFGDTQYF
>TRBV19|TRBJ1-5
CASSILPGSQHF
>TRBV6-5|TRBJ2-1
CASSYWVAGAGNEQFF
>TRBV19|TRBJ2-7
CASSTSGVGEQYF
>TRBV19|TRBJ1-2
CASSIGGRAPYGYTF
>TRBV6-5|TRBJ1-2
CASSYSQGLAHGYTF
>TRBV15|TRBJ2-1
CATSRNTGTSDNEQFF
>TRBV7-6|TRBJ2-3
CASSSRLAGGTDTQYF
>TRBV10-1|TRBJ1-1
CASSESGRVTEAFF
>TRBV21-1|TRBJ1-5
CASSKEQGSQNNQPQHF
>TRBV27|TRBJ1-1
CASSADRSEAFF
>TRBV5-1|TRBJ2-5
CASSLWGGDGETQYF